Shown below are 27 T cell receptor beta chains from a single sample sequenced in a study of blood T cells in healthy people across ages. With a J-beta primer mix and a sample-barcoded 5' primer, a second PCR ran about 7 to 12 cycles. TCRdb itself ran the 5' RACE reads through MiXCR, one entry per CDR3 protein. The data contain some 690,000 distinct CDR3 sequences, over 20% of them singletons. Sequenced sample: blood. These receptors all come from a man in his 70s in good health.

The chain combines TRBV12-3 or TRBV12-4 with TRBJ2-7; D might be TRBD2 (7 bases). V was clipped by 5 bases and J by 6 bases, with 20 bases between them. There are 15 residues in the CDR3. Written as DNA, the CDR3 is TGTGCCAGCAGTCCCCGGGGGGCCTCTTTGGGCGAGCAGTACGTC. Translation gives CASSPRGASLGEQYV.

The CDR3 nucleotides are TGTGCCAGCAGCTTAATGGCTAGCGGGAGGGTAGGCACAGATACGCAGTATTTT. This sequence encodes CASSLMASGRVGTDTQYF. J is TRBJ2-3 and V is TRBV7-2, with 12 bases lining up with TRBD2. Germline CDR1 is SGHTA and CDR2 is FQGNSA. CDR3 length: 18 amino acids. V lost 2 bases and J lost 1; bases outside the gene matches: 7.

This sequence joins TRBV11-2 and TRBJ2-3, with D perhaps TRBD2 (5 bases). The CDR3 runs 14 residues. V was shortened by 3 bases and J by 4 bases, with 11 bases between the two germline ends. In germline, CDR1 is SGHAT, CDR2 FQNNGV. The CDR3 DNA reads as TGTGCCAGCAGCTTCGCCAGCGGACCAGATACGCAGTATTTT. Its protein is CASSFASGPDTQYF.

This rearrangement joins TRBV5-1 to TRBJ2-7; 10 nucleotides agree with TRBD2. Germline V gene lookup returns CDR1 SGHRS and CDR2 YFSETQ. This CDR3 is 15 amino acids long. Germline trimming cut 4 bases from V and 7 bases from J; bases unmatched to any gene: 11. The CDR3 region is CASSGSSGGPMEQYF. The CDR3 region has the DNA TGCGCCAGCAGCGGGTCTAGCGGGGGCCCTATGGAGCAGTACTTC.

This clonotype occurred a few times. One junction end disagrees with the germline gene, perhaps due to a read error. The CDR3 region has the DNA TGTGCCAGCACACCACGGTCCAGGGGGTGCAATCAGCCCCAGCATTTT. It is translated as CASTPRSRGCNQPQHF. The chain links TRBV18 to TRBJ1-5; TRBD1 aligns across 7 bases. CDR3 length: 16 residues. In germline, CDR1 is KGHSH, CDR2 LQKENI.

This clonotype was counted a few times. The V gene is TRBV5-1, the J gene TRBJ2-1; D is possibly TRBD2 (5 bases). From germline, CDR1 is SGHRS and CDR2 YFSETQ. The ends were cut back, 1 base at V and 9 bases at J, with 17 bases in the middle. The CDR3 has 15 amino acids. CDR3 DNA: TGCGCCAGCAGCTTGAGTCTAGCCGGTGTTATTGAGCAGTTCTTC. This codes for CASSLSLAGVIEQFF.

This clonotype was picked up a small number of times. The conserved closing phenylalanine or tryptophan is absent in this CDR3, likely reflecting a read error. The CDR3, as DNA: TGTGCCAGCAGCGTGACAGTGCGAGGCTATGGCTACACCTCC. As protein: CASSVTVRGYGYTS. V is TRBV14 and J is TRBJ1-2; a possible D gene is TRBD1 (5 bases). The germline CDR1 and CDR2 sequences are SGHDN and FVKESK. The CDR3 has 14 amino acids. The V end lost 5 bases, the J end lost 4 bases, and 14 bases lay between the germline ends.

This clonotype came up a few times. The chain links TRBV12-3 or TRBV12-4 to TRBJ2-5; 7 bases are shared with TRBD1. The V gene end was trimmed by 7 bases and the J gene end by 1 base; junction bases not matched to a gene: 12. CDR3 length: 16 amino acids. As DNA, the CDR3 is TGTGCCAGCATGGCCGACAGGGTTGGGAGCCAAGAGACCCAGTACTTC. Its translation: CASMADRVGSQETQYF.

This clonotype turned up a few times. The chain links TRBV24-1 to TRBJ2-7; D possibly uses TRBD1 or TRBD2 (5 bases each). The assigned J gene may be wrong: the sequence end matches TRBJ2-1 better. The CDR3 length is 15 residues. CDR1 is KGHDR, CDR2 SFDVKD, per germline. CDR3 nucleotide sequence: TGTGCCACCAGTGATGCCAGATCCGGGACCAATGAGCAGTTCTTC. This encodes CATSDARSGTNEQFF.

This clonotype was found a few times. The chain employs TRBV7-8 and TRBJ2-7, with D possibly being TRBD1 (5 bases). Trimming pared 3 bases from V and 4 bases from J, leaving 10 bases between. CDR3 length equals 13 residues. The germline V gene has CDR1 SGHVS and CDR2 FQNEAQ. In nucleotides, the CDR3 is TGTGCCAGCAGCTTTTTCAGGGATTACGAGCAGTACTTC. Residues: CASSFFRDYEQYF.

Only a few counts were recorded for this clonotype. The rearrangement links TRBV28 to TRBJ1-3; 7 nucleotides align to TRBD1. The CDR3 totals 15 residues. Germline CDR1 is MDHEN and CDR2 is SYDVKM. J was trimmed by 4 bases and V by 5 bases; bases with no gene match: 8. CDR3 sequence: CASSAVDRVGNTIYF. The CDR3 region has the DNA TGTGCCAGCAGTGCGGTCGACAGGGTCGGAAACACCATATATTTT.

The rearrangement joins TRBV6-6 to TRBJ1-2; D might be TRBD1 (6 bases). Germline CDR1 and CDR2: MNHNY and SVGAGI (reference sequence). The germline V and J ends were trimmed by 2 bases and 7 bases, with 14 bases remaining between them. CDR3 length: 14 amino acids. CDR3 nucleotide sequence: TGTGCCAGCAGTTACAAACGGGGGGCGGTTGGCTACACCTTC. Translated: CASSYKRGAVGYTF.

This clonotype came up a few times. J is TRBJ2-3 and V is TRBV28, with TRBD2 as a possible D gene (6 bases). The V gene lost 6 bases and the J gene lost 1 base, with 17 bases spanning the gap. The CDR3 is 16 residues long. In germline, CDR1 is MDHEN, CDR2 SYDVKM. In nucleotides, the CDR3 is TGTGCCAGCAGCCTAAACACGGGACTCGGCACAGATACGCAGTATTTT. Its translation: CASSLNTGLGTDTQYF.

This sequence joins TRBV28 and TRBJ1-2; D not certain. Trimming pared 8 bases from V and 0 bases from J, leaving 10 bases between. The germline V gene has CDR1 MDHEN and CDR2 SYDVKM. The CDR3 extends over 13 amino acids. In DNA, the CDR3 is TGTGCCAGCGGCACCGGGACTAACTATGGCTACACCTTC. Its protein is CASGTGTNYGYTF.

This rearrangement joins TRBV5-1 to TRBJ2-3, with D perhaps matching TRBD2 (5 bases). The length of the CDR3 is 15 residues. Trimming left V 0 bases short and J 3 bases short, with 11 bases between. The germline gives CDR1 SGHRS, CDR2 YFSETQ. CDR3 amino acids: CASSLEGDGTDTQYF. In DNA, the CDR3 is TGCGCCAGCAGCTTGGAGGGAGATGGAACAGATACGCAGTATTTT. The full variable domain, its missing parts supplied by reference TRBV5-1 and TRBJ2-3, is KAGVTQTPRYLIKTRGQQVTLSCSPISGHRSVSWYQQTPGQGLQFLFEYFSETQRNKGNFPGRFSGRQFSNSRSEMNVSTLELGDSALYLCASSLEGDGTDTQYFGPGTRLTVL.

The chain recombines TRBV29-1 with TRBJ2-3; TRBD2 agrees at 8 bases. CDR3 length equals 14 residues. The germline V gene has CDR1 SQVTM and CDR2 ANQGSEA. V shed 2 bases and J 4 bases; nucleotides not matched to a gene: 5. In DNA, the CDR3 is TGCAGCGTTGAAAACGGGAGGGCACCAGATACGCAGTATTTT. It encodes CSVENGRAPDTQYF.

The sample holds a few counts of this clonotype. The DNA for the CDR3 is TGTGCCAGCAGCAGGCTACGGGACACAGATACGCAGTATTTT. This gives the protein CASSRLRDTDTQYF. This sequence joins TRBV11-3 and TRBJ2-3, with D perhaps matching TRBD2 (5 bases). This CDR3 has 14 amino acids. Germline V gives CDR1 SGHNT, CDR2 YENEEA. Trimming shortened V by 5 bases and J by 2 bases, and 11 bases separated the two germline ends.

In its sample, this clonotype was seen many times. This chain uses TRBV6-5 with TRBJ1-4; tentatively, D is TRBD1 (5 bases). There are 15 residues in the CDR3. With 10 bases removed from V and 2 bases from J, the gap between germline ends came to 17 bases. Germline CDR1 and CDR2: MNHEY and SVGAGI. CDR3 in DNA: TGTGCCACCCGCAGGGACTTAGCGACTAATGAAAAACTGTTTTTT. Residues: CATRRDLATNEKLFF.

The chain uses TRBV6-6 and TRBJ1-3; D remains ambiguous. Trimming removed 2 bases at V and 3 bases at J, with 5 bases between. Germline values: CDR1 MNHNY, CDR2 SVGAGI (reference sequence). The length of the CDR3 is 13 residues. In nucleotides, the CDR3 is TGTGCCAGCAGTTACGACGGTGGAAACACCATATATTTT. As protein: CASSYDGGNTIYF.

About this clonotype: Because it lacks the conserved phenylalanine or tryptophan at the end, this CDR3 is likely a read error. The chain employs TRBV12-3 or TRBV12-4 and TRBJ1-3, with 10 bases identical to TRBD1. The CDR3 runs 14 residues. The ends lost 4 bases at V and 5 bases at J; junction bases unmatched: 2. Here the CDR3 DNA reads TGTGCCAGCAGTTCGACAGGGGGCAGAAACACCATATATTCT. It translates to CASSSTGGRNTIYS.

Here the CDR3 reads CASRPTGWNSPLHF. CDR3 in DNA: TGTGCCAGCAGACCTACCGGGTGGAATTCACCCCTCCACTTT. V and J are TRBV12-3 or TRBV12-4 and TRBJ1-6; D is unresolved. Between the trimmed V and J ends, which lost 6 bases and 7 bases, there was a span of 13 bases. The CDR3 is 14 residues long.

In the case of this clonotype: The junction shows a germline mismatch at one end, possibly a read error. The chain joins TRBV6-6 to TRBJ2-7; D gene unclear. The CDR3 length is 15 residues. Germline CDR1 MNHNY, CDR2 SVGAGI (reference sequence). The CDR3, as DNA: TGTGCCAGCAGTTACGGACGTTCTCCCTCCTACGGGCAGTACTTC. Translating gives CASSYGRSPSYGQYF.

This clonotype was detected many times. The V gene is TRBV3-1, the J gene TRBJ2-7, with 9 bases matching TRBD1. Trimming took 4 bases from V and 1 from J; bases not matched to a gene: 2. The CDR3 covers 14 residues. Germline CDR1 reads LGHDT; CDR2 reads YNNKEL (reference sequence). Here the CDR3 reads CASSPGQGSYEQYF. The CDR3 DNA follows: TGTGCCAGCAGCCCCGGACAGGGGTCCTACGAGCAGTACTTC.

This rearrangement joins TRBV20-1 to TRBJ1-2, with a weak D call TRBD1 (5 bases). The CDR3 is made up of 15 amino acids. Germline V lookup: CDR1 DFQATT, CDR2 SNEGSKA (reference sequence). The V and J ends lost 6 bases and 4 bases respectively, with 21 bases between them. In DNA form, the CDR3 reads TGCAGTGCCCAATCATTCAGGGATATCGTCTATGGCTACACCTTC. Amino acid sequence: CSAQSFRDIVYGYTF.

This clonotype showed up just a few times. The CDR3 loop is CASSLGQGEKDTQYF. The CDR3 region has the DNA TGTGCCAGCAGCTTAGGGCAGGGGGAAAAGGATACGCAGTATTTT. V usage is TRBV7-9 and J usage is TRBJ2-3; TRBD1 agrees at 7 bases. The CDR3 is made up of 15 amino acids. The V and J ends lost 1 base and 6 bases, in that order; junction bases with no gene match: 7. Germline assignment: CDR1 SEHNR and CDR2 FQNEAQ (reference sequence).

Concerning this clonotype itself: One end of the junction does not line up with germline, which may come from a read error. The rearrangement joins TRBV6-5 to TRBJ1-3; TRBD1 is a possible D gene (6 bases). Looked up from germline, CDR1 is MNHEY and CDR2 is SVGAGI. The CDR3 covers 15 residues. CDR3 residues: CASSYSGGFGSTIYF. Written as DNA, the CDR3 is TGTGCCAGCAGTTACTCAGGGGGGTTCGGAAGCACCATATATTTT.

This clonotype has a handful of counts. V is TRBV20-1 and J is TRBJ2-7; D might be TRBD2 (5 bases). The CDR3 runs 11 residues. Per germline, CDR1 DFQATT and CDR2 SNEGSKA (reference sequence). Between the trimmed V and J ends, which lost 6 bases and 3 bases, there was a span of 9 bases. The CDR3 protein is CSAEGRYEQYF. The CDR3 coding sequence is TGCAGTGCCGAGGGCCGCTACGAGCAGTACTTC.